The 28 T cell receptor beta chains listed next were all sequenced from one sample in a study of T cell repertoires in cytomegalovirus infection. TCRdb re-analysed the reads in MiXCR, keeping a single row per CDR3 protein. Of some 350,000 distinct CDR3 sequences listed, about a sixth are singletons. The sample comprised PBMCs. The receptor source for this set is a human donor in good health (CMV status not recorded). Some clones in this sample may be carry-over from other donors' samples.

The J gene is TRBJ2-3, the V gene TRBV24-1; D is undetermined. From germline, CDR1 is KGHDR and CDR2 SFDVKD. The CDR3 spans 14 residues. The ends were cut back, 3 bases at V and 3 bases at J, with 9 bases in the middle. In nucleotides, the CDR3 is TGTGCCACCAGTGATCCAATGGGGACAGATACGCAGTATTTT. This encodes CATSDPMGTDTQYF.

V usage is TRBV20-1 and J usage is TRBJ2-7, with 10 bases aligning to TRBD2. Germline values: CDR1 DFQATT, CDR2 SNEGSKA (reference sequence). Trimming took 7 bases from V and 7 from J; bases not matched to a gene: 7. The CDR3 is 12 amino acids. For the CDR3, the DNA is TGCAGTGGACTAGCGGGTCCCTGGGAGCAGTACTTC. Translating it yields CSGLAGPWEQYF.

This clonotype has ten or more counts. The chain is built from TRBV6-2 or TRBV6-3 and TRBJ2-5; maybe TRBD2 (6 bases). Germline V gene data show CDR1 as MNHEY and CDR2 as SVGEGT. V lost 5 bases and J lost 5, with 15 bases in between. This CDR3 is built from 14 residues. This CDR3 is CASSPGGAEETQYF. CDR3 DNA sequence: TGTGCCAGCAGTCCCGGGGGAGCGGAGGAGACCCAGTACTTC.

This clonotype occurred a few times. The chain employs TRBV2 and TRBJ2-7, with D hard to call. The germline V gene encodes CDR1 SNHLY and CDR2 FYNNEI. The CDR3 spans 13 residues. V was shortened by 4 bases and J by 5 bases, with 12 bases between the two germline ends. CDR3 loop: CASSADPANEQYF. The CDR3, as DNA: TGTGCCAGCAGTGCCGACCCTGCGAACGAGCAGTACTTC.

This clonotype has only a few counts. The chain combines TRBV10-2 with TRBJ2-3; TRBD2 matches at 10 bases. The germline CDR1 and CDR2 sequences are WSHSY and SAAADI. The CDR3 covers 15 residues. Trimming removed 10 bases from V and 1 base from J; junction bases left unmatched: 8. The CDR3 DNA sequence: TGCGCCATCGGCCAGCGGGAGGGTGGCACAGATACGCAGTATTTT. Protein: CAIGQREGGTDTQYF.

This clonotype has more than one count but fewer than ten. V gene TRBV7-9 combines with J gene TRBJ2-1; 8 positions agree with TRBD1. Trimming removed 2 bases from V and 8 bases from J; junction bases left unmatched: 8. Germline values: CDR1 SEHNR, CDR2 FQNEAQ (reference sequence). The CDR3 loop spans 15 amino acids. CDR3 protein: CASSLIQGVKDEQFF. CDR3 bases: TGTGCCAGCAGCTTAATACAGGGGGTTAAAGATGAGCAGTTCTTC.

The chain is built from TRBV20-1 and TRBJ2-3, with D possibly TRBD1 on 6 matching bases. Deletions cut 5 bases from V and 2 bases from J, with 11 bases between. The CDR3 has 13 residues. CDR1 DFQATT and CDR2 SNEGSKA come from the germline V gene (reference sequence). The CDR3 is CSALQGTTDTQYF. CDR3 nucleotides: TGCAGTGCTCTACAGGGAACCACAGATACGCAGTATTTT.

Only a few counts were recorded for this clonotype. V gene TRBV12-3 or TRBV12-4 combines with J gene TRBJ2-2; D is uncertain. V was pared by 8 bases and J by 0 bases, with 16 bases between. CDR3 length equals 16 residues. The CDR3 DNA reads as TGTGCCAGCCTTGGGTTTCGGCCGTCGAACACCGGGGAGCTGTTTTTT. This encodes CASLGFRPSNTGELFF.

The chain uses TRBV7-2 and TRBJ1-1; D gene unclear. Germline loops: CDR1 SGHTA, CDR2 FQGNSA. The CDR3 spans 14 residues. V lost 2 bases and J lost 3, with 10 bases in between. CDR3 in DNA: TGTGCCAGCAGCTTAATCTTCCAACACACTGAAGCTTTCTTT. Translation: CASSLIFQHTEAFF.

The sample holds many counts of this clonotype. The chain links TRBV7-8 to TRBJ2-7; 12 bases are shared with TRBD2. With V trimmed by 4 bases and J by 7 bases, 8 bases remained unmatched. The germline V gene has CDR1 SGHVS and CDR2 FQNEAQ. This CDR3 region has 15 residues. CDR3 loop: CASSSSRTSGNEQYF. CDR3 bases: TGTGCCAGCAGCTCATCACGGACTAGCGGGAATGAGCAGTACTTC.

This clonotype occurred many times. The chain has TRBV12-3 or TRBV12-4 and TRBJ2-7; D may be TRBD1 or TRBD2 (5 bases each). Trimming took 3 bases from V and 2 from J, leaving 14 bases between them. This CDR3 comprises 15 residues. This CDR3 reads CASSFRTLGTYEQYF. In DNA form, the CDR3 reads TGTGCCAGCAGTTTTCGGACACTAGGAACCTACGAGCAGTACTTC.

This clonotype was seen more than once but under ten times. This sequence joins TRBV6-6 and TRBJ2-3, with D perhaps TRBD1 or TRBD2 (5 bases each). Germline V gene lookup returns CDR1 MNHNY and CDR2 SVGAGI (reference sequence). V lost 2 bases and J 6 bases, leaving 12 bases between the germline ends. This CDR3 has 14 amino acids. The CDR3 DNA sequence: TGTGCCAGCAGTTACAGGGACGAGGTGGATACGCAGTATTTT. Amino acids: CASSYRDEVDTQYF.

In this sample, this clonotype turned up many times. The junction departs from the called germline gene at one end, perhaps through a read error. The chain joins TRBV7-2 to TRBJ1-6; unclear D gene. CDR3 length: 13 residues. Germline values: CDR1 SGHTA, CDR2 FQGNSA. CDR3 bases: TGTGCCAGCAGTTTAGTGGGGAATTCACCCCTCCACTTT. It is translated as CASSLVGNSPLHF. Full variable domain (rest looked up from reference TRBV7-2 and TRBJ1-6): GAGVSQSPSNKVTEKGKDVELRCDPISGHTALYWYRQSLGQGLEFLIYFQGNSAPDKSGLPSDRFSAERTGGSVSTLTIQRTQQEDSAVYLCASSLVGNSPLHFGNGTRLTVT.

The chain uses TRBV7-6 and TRBJ1-1, with no clear D. Trimming removed 8 bases at V and 0 bases at J, with 13 bases between. Germline CDR1 and CDR2: SGHVS and FNYEAQ. The CDR3 runs to 14 residues. The CDR3 sequence: CASQNLVVNTEAFF. The CDR3 region has the DNA TGTGCCAGCCAAAACCTAGTAGTGAACACTGAAGCTTTCTTT.

At least ten counts were recorded for this clonotype. The chain has TRBV7-9 and TRBJ2-7, with 7 bases that match TRBD2. Looked up from germline, CDR1 is SEHNR and CDR2 is FQNEAQ (reference sequence). Germline trimming cut 5 bases from V and 2 bases from J; bases unmatched to any gene: 9. The CDR3 sequence is 15 residues long. The chain's CDR3 is CASSQRDYLPYEQYF. The CDR3 DNA follows: TGTGCCAGCAGCCAAAGGGACTACCTCCCCTACGAGCAGTACTTC.

This sequence joins TRBV4-1 and TRBJ1-6, with TRBD1 identical over 7 bases. The CDR3 loop spans 17 amino acids. V lost 4 bases, J lost 4 bases, and 10 bases stayed unmatched. Germline CDR1 is MGHRA and CDR2 is YSYEKL. Here the CDR3 reads CASSRLPRTGYNSPLHF. Written as DNA, the CDR3 is TGCGCCAGCAGCCGTCTACCCCGGACAGGATATAATTCACCCCTCCACTTT.

The rearrangement joins TRBV15 to TRBJ2-2, with D possibly being TRBD2 (6 bases). Trimming stripped 0 bases from V and 3 bases from J, with 11 bases between. Germline CDR1 is LNHNV and CDR2 is YYDKDF (reference sequence). The CDR3 runs to 16 residues. The CDR3 DNA reads TGTGCCACCAGCAGAGACGGTCCGGGGGACACCGGGGAGCTGTTTTTT. This gives the protein CATSRDGPGDTGELFF.

In this sample, this clonotype turned up many times. The chain has TRBV3-1 and TRBJ2-1; the match to TRBD2 covers 8 bases. Germline V gene sequence: CDR1 LGHDT, CDR2 YNNKEL (reference sequence). V was pared by 5 bases and J by 0 bases, with 3 bases of the junction left unmatched. This CDR3 comprises 15 residues. CDR3 region: CASSTSGGSYNEQFF. CDR3 DNA sequence: TGTGCCAGCAGCACTAGCGGTGGCTCCTACAATGAGCAGTTCTTC.

This clonotype was seen once. The chain is built from TRBV6-1 and TRBJ1-2; D call uncertain. Germline lookup yields CDR1 MNHNS and CDR2 SASEGT. V was pared by 1 base and J by 2 bases, with 11 bases between. The CDR3 length is 15 residues. The CDR3 region has the DNA TGTGCCAGCAGTGAAGTTAATCCAGCAAACTATGGCTACACCTTC. Protein sequence: CASSEVNPANYGYTF.

With regard to this clonotype: An end of the junction does not agree with germline; a read error may underlie this. The rearrangement links TRBV7-9 to TRBJ2-7; D might be TRBD1 or TRBD2, each matching 5 bases. The CDR3 has 16 residues. In germline, CDR1 is SEHNR, CDR2 FQNEAQ (reference sequence). CDR3 nucleotides: TGTACCAGCAGCACCCGGGGCTTTGGTCGACCCTACGAGCAGTACTTC. The encoded protein is CTSSTRGFGRPYEQYF.

CDR3 amino acids: CASSNPKASLAGELFF. The CDR3 region has the DNA TGTGCCAGTAGTAACCCTAAGGCGAGCCTGGCCGGGGAGCTGTTTTTT. The chain has TRBV19 and TRBJ2-2, with D unresolved. This CDR3 has 16 residues. V dropped 4 bases and J dropped 6 bases, with 18 bases sitting between them. CDR1 is LNHDA and CDR2 is SQIVND in the germline V gene (reference sequence).

This clonotype was counted a few times. The V gene is TRBV12-3 or TRBV12-4, the J gene TRBJ1-2, with D perhaps matching TRBD1 (6 bases). The CDR3 spans 14 residues. Deletions cut 6 bases from V and 6 bases from J, with 17 bases between. CDR3 amino acids: CASRRGGQPDGYTF. The CDR3 bases are TGTGCCAGCAGGAGGGGGGGTCAGCCGGATGGCTACACCTTC.

The rearrangement joins TRBV27 to TRBJ2-5; D possibly corresponds to TRBD1 (8 bases). Germline V CDR1 and CDR2: MNHEY, SMNVEV (reference sequence). Trimming left V 6 bases short and J 5 bases short, with 13 bases between. The CDR3 covers 13 residues. The DNA of the CDR3 is TGTGCCAGCAGACCACAGGGGGGGGAGACCCAGTACTTC. Translation gives CASRPQGGETQYF.

The V gene is TRBV4-1, the J gene TRBJ2-4, with D possibly TRBD1 on 6 matching bases. This CDR3 region has 14 residues. Germline V gene data show CDR1 as MGHRA and CDR2 as YSYEKL. The V end lost 6 bases, the J end lost 7 bases, and 16 bases lay between the germline ends. Written as DNA, the CDR3 is TGCGCCAGCAGGCATATCGGGACATCTAACATTCAGTACTTC. This encodes CASRHIGTSNIQYF.

The sample holds many counts of this clonotype. As DNA, the CDR3 is TGTGCCAGCAGTTACTCATCCGTCTTCTACGAGCAGTACTTC. This codes for CASSYSSVFYEQYF. The V call is TRBV6-2 or TRBV6-3, the J call TRBJ2-7; no firm D call. Trimming stripped 0 bases from V and 3 bases from J, with 9 bases between. The CDR3 consists of 14 residues. Germline V gene sequence: CDR1 MNHEY, CDR2 SVGEGT.

There are many counts of this clonotype. The V gene is TRBV28, the J gene TRBJ2-5; 8 bases line up with TRBD2. CDR1 and CDR2 from the germline V gene are MDHEN and SYDVKM. The CDR3 has 16 residues. V was pared by 2 bases and J by 2 bases, with 7 bases of the junction left unmatched. CDR3 coding DNA: TGTGCCAGCAGTTTAGGGCGGGGGGCCCGACAAGAGACCCAGTACTTC. This encodes CASSLGRGARQETQYF.

There are many counts of this clonotype. For the CDR3, the DNA is TGTGCCAGCATTATCTCTGGGGCCAACGTCCTGACTTTC. This codes for CASIISGANVLTF. The rearrangement links TRBV7-9 to TRBJ2-6; unclear D gene. In germline, CDR1 is SEHNR, CDR2 FQNEAQ (reference sequence). The CDR3 runs 13 residues. The V end lost 7 bases, the J end lost 0 bases, and 4 bases lay between the germline ends.

V and J are TRBV28 and TRBJ2-1; D is possibly TRBD2 (6 bases). CDR3 length equals 15 residues. The ends were cut back, 5 bases at V and 2 bases at J, with 13 bases in the middle. Germline-derived CDR1 and CDR2 are MDHEN and SYDVKM. CDR3 DNA sequence: TGTGCCAGCAGTCTGGGGGGTAGCCCCTACAATGAGCAGTTCTTC. It is translated as CASSLGGSPYNEQFF.